The table lists the clone carrying this T cell receptor (beta chain) with a few counts. Its antigen is currently unknown. The data were taken from a study of blood T cells in healthy people across ages. CDR1 SEHNR and CDR2 FQNEAQ come from the germline V gene (reference sequence). V was shortened by 1 base and J by 3 bases, with 10 bases between the two germline ends. CDR3 length equals 14 residues. Primers used in a second PCR of about 7 to 12 cycles were a sample-barcoded 5' primer and a J-beta primer mix. The authors tagged each cDNA molecule using a template-switch adaptor with 12 random nucleotides. From the 5' RACE reads, TCRdb called clonotypes with MiXCR, one entry per CDR3 protein. The table has over a million distinct CDR3 sequences, around 59% seen once. General observations from the study: Diversity estimates drawn from one million T cells were deemed underestimates. In long-lived donors, naive CD4+ cell counts and diversity exceeded those of aged donors.

The chain combines TRBV7-9 with TRBJ2-7; possibly TRBD2 for D (5 bases). The sequence derives from a man aged 18 to 29 in good health. The sequencing input was blood. The CDR3 protein is CASSLVGSGYEQYF. CDR3 DNA sequence: TGTGCCAGCAGCTTAGTTGGGAGCGGCTACGAGCAGTACTTC.